The rows below give T cell receptor beta chains drawn from one sample of a study of blood T cell repertoires in COVID-19. The data were produced by immunoSEQ multiplex PCR, yet TCRdb's version contains in-frame clones alone and is incomplete. The data contain around 120,000 clones, approximately 80% of them singletons. Input material: peripheral blood. The receptors shown here come from a middle-aged man with active or convalescent COVID-19. CDR3s leave out the opening cysteine and the closing phenylalanine or tryptophan. The order of the fields is V gene, CDR3 protein.

v_gene: TRBV29-1; CDR3aa: SVGQGVSGGYT
v_gene: TRBV11-2; CDR3aa: ASSQDRGAEQY
v_gene: TRBV19; CDR3aa: ASSVGQANTEAF
v_gene: TRBV6-5; CDR3aa: ASSYSGQGNGYGYT
v_gene: TRBV4-1; CDR3aa: ASSQPGQGAAEKLF
v_gene: TRBV6-5; CDR3aa: ASSSAGTLVAETQY
v_gene: TRBV7-9; CDR3aa: ASSHPRGEIANQPQH
v_gene: TRBV6-2/TRBV6-3; CDR3aa: ASIPGGSSGNTIY
v_gene: TRBV24-1; CDR3aa: ATSGMGLIYEQY
v_gene: TRBV5-1; CDR3aa: ASTPGDNSPLH
v_gene: TRBV19; CDR3aa: ASSIGGFLGNQPQH
v_gene: TRBV5-1; CDR3aa: ASSIRDKNTEAF
v_gene: TRBV18; CDR3aa: ASSPSQSVNTEAF
v_gene: TRBV10-3; CDR3aa: AISDSGGEETQY
v_gene: TRBV4-3; CDR3aa: ASSPRTGDNEKLF
v_gene: TRBV19; CDR3aa: ASTPGQANYGYT
v_gene: TRBV27; CDR3aa: ASSFAGNTGELF
v_gene: TRBV10-3; CDR3aa: AISESKGVDGYT
v_gene: TRBV5-1; CDR3aa: ASSGGVGIYEQY
v_gene: TRBV11-2; CDR3aa: ASTGGGGGNTGELF
v_gene: TRBV6-5; CDR3aa: ASSRDRTTDTQY
v_gene: TRBV19; CDR3aa: ASKSAGNTIY
v_gene: TRBV7-9; CDR3aa: ASSPQILGELF
v_gene: TRBV24-1; CDR3aa: ATSATTGASNEKLF
v_gene: TRBV4-3; CDR3aa: ASSQVGLGSYGYT
v_gene: TRBV27; CDR3aa: ASSFRRSLTDTQY